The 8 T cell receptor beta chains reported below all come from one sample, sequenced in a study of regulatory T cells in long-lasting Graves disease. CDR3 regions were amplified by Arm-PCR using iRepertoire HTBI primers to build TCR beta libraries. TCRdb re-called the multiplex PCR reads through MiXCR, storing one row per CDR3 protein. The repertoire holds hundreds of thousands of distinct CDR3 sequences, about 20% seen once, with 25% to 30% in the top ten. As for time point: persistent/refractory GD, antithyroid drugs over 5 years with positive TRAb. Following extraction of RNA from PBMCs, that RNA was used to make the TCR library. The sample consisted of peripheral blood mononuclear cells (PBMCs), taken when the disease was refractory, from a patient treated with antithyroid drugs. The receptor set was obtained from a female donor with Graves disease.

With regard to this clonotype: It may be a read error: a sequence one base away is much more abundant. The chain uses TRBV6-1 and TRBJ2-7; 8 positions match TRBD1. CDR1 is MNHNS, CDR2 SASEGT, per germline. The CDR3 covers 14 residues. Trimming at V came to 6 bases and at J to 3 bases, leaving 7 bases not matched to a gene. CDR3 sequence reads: CASRTDRASYEQYF. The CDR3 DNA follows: TGTGCCAGCAGGACGGACAGGGCGAGCTACGAGCAGTACTTC.

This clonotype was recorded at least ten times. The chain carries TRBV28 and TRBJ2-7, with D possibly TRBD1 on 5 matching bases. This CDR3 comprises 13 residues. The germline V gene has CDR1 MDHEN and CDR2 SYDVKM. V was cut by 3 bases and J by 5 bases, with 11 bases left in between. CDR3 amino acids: CASSFPLRDEQYF. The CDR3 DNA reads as TGTGCCAGCAGTTTCCCCCTCAGGGACGAGCAGTACTTC.

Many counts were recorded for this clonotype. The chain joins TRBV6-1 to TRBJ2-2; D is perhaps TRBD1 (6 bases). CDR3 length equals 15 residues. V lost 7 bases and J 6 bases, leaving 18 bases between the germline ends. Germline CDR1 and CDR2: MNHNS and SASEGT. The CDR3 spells CASKPESRGSGELFF. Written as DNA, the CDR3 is TGTGCCAGCAAACCCGAGAGCAGGGGATCCGGGGAGCTGTTTTTT.

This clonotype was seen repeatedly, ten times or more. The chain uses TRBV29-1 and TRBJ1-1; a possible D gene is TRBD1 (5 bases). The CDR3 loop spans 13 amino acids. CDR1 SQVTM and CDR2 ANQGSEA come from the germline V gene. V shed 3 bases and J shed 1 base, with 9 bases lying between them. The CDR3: CSVETARNTEAFF. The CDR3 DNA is TGCAGCGTTGAGACAGCCAGGAACACTGAAGCTTTCTTT.

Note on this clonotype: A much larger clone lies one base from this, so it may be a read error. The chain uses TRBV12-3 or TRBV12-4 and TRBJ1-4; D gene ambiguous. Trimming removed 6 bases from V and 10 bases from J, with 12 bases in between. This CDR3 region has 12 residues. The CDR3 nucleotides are TGTGCCAGCAGGGTGGGAGGGAGAAAACTGTTTTTT. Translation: CASRVGGRKLFF.

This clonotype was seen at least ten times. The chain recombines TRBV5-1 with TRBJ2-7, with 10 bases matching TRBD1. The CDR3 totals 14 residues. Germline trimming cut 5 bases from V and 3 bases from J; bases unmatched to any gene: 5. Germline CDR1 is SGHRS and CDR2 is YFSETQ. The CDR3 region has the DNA TGCGCCAGCAGAACCGGGACAGGGGACTACGAGCAGTACTTC. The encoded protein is CASRTGTGDYEQYF.

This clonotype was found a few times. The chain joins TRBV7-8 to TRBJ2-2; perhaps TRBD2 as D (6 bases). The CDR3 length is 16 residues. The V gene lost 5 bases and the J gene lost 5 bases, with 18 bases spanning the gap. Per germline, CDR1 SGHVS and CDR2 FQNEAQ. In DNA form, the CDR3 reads TGTGCCAGCAGCCAACGGGAGTGGCGGTATACCGGGGAGCTGTTTTTT. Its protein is CASSQREWRYTGELFF.

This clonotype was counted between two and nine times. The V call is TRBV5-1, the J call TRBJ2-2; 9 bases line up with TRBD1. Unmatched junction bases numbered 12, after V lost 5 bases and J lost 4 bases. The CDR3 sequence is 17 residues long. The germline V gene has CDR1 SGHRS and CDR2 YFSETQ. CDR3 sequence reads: CASSPTGGQGLTGELFF. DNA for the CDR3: TGCGCCAGCAGTCCTACGGGAGGACAGGGGCTCACCGGGGAGCTGTTTTTT.